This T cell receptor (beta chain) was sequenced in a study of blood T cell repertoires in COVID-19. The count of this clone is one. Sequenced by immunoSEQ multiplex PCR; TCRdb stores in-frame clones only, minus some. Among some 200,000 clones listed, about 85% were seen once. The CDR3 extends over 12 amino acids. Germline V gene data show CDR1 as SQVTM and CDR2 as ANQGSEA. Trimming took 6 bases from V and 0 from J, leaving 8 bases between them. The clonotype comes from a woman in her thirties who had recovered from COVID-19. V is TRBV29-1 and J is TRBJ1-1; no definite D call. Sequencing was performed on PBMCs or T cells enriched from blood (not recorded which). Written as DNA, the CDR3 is TGCAGCGTAGCTACAGTGAACACTGAAGCTTTCTTT. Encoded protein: CSVATVNTEAFF.